The rows below give T cell receptor beta chains drawn from one sample of a study of cytomegalovirus exposure and HLA in healthy donors. The table came from immunoSEQ multiplex PCR; TCRdb's copy has only in-frame clones and leaves some out. The sample yields some 70,000 clones, roughly four fifths seen once. The sample was PBMCs. These receptors originate from a man aged 45-60 years in good health and CMV-seronegative. CDR3s include the opening cysteine and the closing phenylalanine or tryptophan. The order of the fields is clone size, V gene, J gene, D gene, CDR3 protein, CDR3 DNA. D genes are given only for firm matches. Size is stated for part of the rows, as once, few or many counts, or as a class when the clone is expanded.

abundance: NA
v_gene: TRBV4-2
j_gene: TRBJ2-1
d_gene: TRBD2
CDR3aa: CASRRLAGDQAEQFF
CDR3nt: TGTGCCAGCAGGCGACTAGCGGGTGATCAAGCTGAGCAGTTCTTC

abundance: NA
v_gene: TRBV5-5
j_gene: TRBJ2-7
d_gene: TRBD1
CDR3aa: CASSLRRTGMGEQYF
CDR3nt: TGTGCCAGCAGCTTAAGAAGGACAGGGATGGGCGAGCAGTACTTC

abundance: NA
v_gene: TRBV7-9
j_gene: TRBJ1-5
d_gene: TRBD1
CDR3aa: CASSPGQGFQPQHF
CDR3nt: TGTGCCAGCAGCCCGGGACAGGGTTTTCAGCCCCAGCATTTT

abundance: NA
v_gene: TRBV7-2
j_gene: TRBJ1-2
d_gene: TRBD1
CDR3aa: CASSLIGTGSYGYTF
CDR3nt: TGTGCCAGCAGCTTAATCGGGACAGGGTCCTATGGCTACACCTTC

abundance: NA
v_gene: TRBV6-5
j_gene: TRBJ1-4
d_gene: TRBD1
CDR3aa: CASSSRTGGKLFF
CDR3nt: TGTGCCAGCAGTTCCCGGACAGGGGGGAAACTGTTTTTT

abundance: once
v_gene: TRBV19
j_gene: TRBJ2-7
d_gene: TRBD2
CDR3aa: CASSSWTSGSFNEQYF
CDR3nt: TGTGCCAGTAGTTCTTGGACTAGCGGGAGTTTCAACGAGCAGTACTTC

abundance: NA
v_gene: TRBV30
j_gene: TRBJ1-4
d_gene: TRBD1
CDR3aa: CAWGGTVMEKLFF
CDR3nt: TGTGCCTGGGGTGGGACAGTGATGGAAAAACTGTTTTTT

abundance: few
v_gene: TRBV5-1
j_gene: TRBJ1-1
d_gene: NA
CDR3aa: CASSFSGNTEAFF
CDR3nt: TGCGCCAGCAGCTTTTCAGGGAACACTGAAGCTTTCTTT

abundance: once
v_gene: TRBV29-1
j_gene: TRBJ2-3
d_gene: NA
CDR3aa: CSEGMGKSTDTQYF
CDR3nt: TGCAGTGAGGGCATGGGAAAAAGCACAGATACGCAGTATTTT

abundance: NA
v_gene: TRBV7-9
j_gene: TRBJ2-3
d_gene: NA
CDR3aa: CASRSGGGDTQYF
CDR3nt: TGTGCCAGCAGATCTGGTGGCGGAGATACGCAGTATTTT

abundance: NA
v_gene: TRBV28
j_gene: TRBJ2-2
d_gene: TRBD1
CDR3aa: CASSPDRGRTGELFF
CDR3nt: TGTGCCAGCAGCCCCGACAGGGGAAGAACCGGGGAGCTGTTTTTT

abundance: NA
v_gene: TRBV6-5
j_gene: TRBJ2-1
d_gene: TRBD1
CDR3aa: CASRSGTGTYNEQFF
CDR3nt: TGTGCCAGCAGATCCGGGACAGGGACTTACAATGAGCAGTTCTTC

abundance: NA
v_gene: TRBV10-3
j_gene: TRBJ1-4
d_gene: NA
CDR3aa: CAIREGQGDEKLFF
CDR3nt: TGTGCCATCAGGGAAGGGCAGGGTGACGAAAAACTGTTTTTT

abundance: NA
v_gene: TRBV9
j_gene: TRBJ2-7
d_gene: NA
CDR3aa: CASSVAAGVEQYF
CDR3nt: TGTGCCAGCAGCGTAGCAGCAGGGGTCGAGCAGTACTTC

abundance: NA
v_gene: TRBV28
j_gene: TRBJ1-5
d_gene: TRBD1
CDR3aa: CASSRGQVGNQPQHF
CDR3nt: TGTGCCAGCAGCCGGGGACAGGTGGGCAATCAGCCCCAGCATTTT

abundance: NA
v_gene: TRBV6-1
j_gene: TRBJ1-2
d_gene: TRBD1
CDR3aa: CASSEDGTGGYGYTF
CDR3nt: TGTGCCAGCAGTGAGGACGGGACAGGGGGCTATGGCTACACCTTC

abundance: NA
v_gene: TRBV5-1
j_gene: TRBJ2-5
d_gene: NA
CDR3aa: CASSLYPEETQYF
CDR3nt: TGCGCCAGCAGCTTGTACCCTGAGGAGACCCAGTACTTC

abundance: NA
v_gene: TRBV28
j_gene: TRBJ2-2
d_gene: NA
CDR3aa: CATHGRGDTGELFF
CDR3nt: TGTGCCACCCATGGTAGGGGCGACACCGGGGAGCTGTTTTTT

abundance: NA
v_gene: TRBV10-3
j_gene: TRBJ2-7
d_gene: TRBD2
CDR3aa: CAARAGLAGSEQYF
CDR3nt: TGTGCCGCCAGGGCGGGACTAGCGGGGTCGGAGCAGTACTTC

abundance: NA
v_gene: TRBV11-2
j_gene: TRBJ2-3
d_gene: NA
CDR3aa: CASSLYRGDTQYF
CDR3nt: TGTGCCAGCAGCTTATATCGCGGAGATACGCAGTATTTT

abundance: once
v_gene: TRBV30
j_gene: TRBJ2-1
d_gene: NA
CDR3aa: CAWSAVAYNEQFF
CDR3nt: TGTGCCTGGAGTGCAGTTGCCTACAATGAGCAGTTCTTC

abundance: NA
v_gene: TRBV6-5
j_gene: TRBJ2-7
d_gene: NA
CDR3aa: CASSSLYEQYF
CDR3nt: TGTGCCAGCAGTTCCTTATACGAGCAGTACTTC

abundance: once
v_gene: TRBV28
j_gene: TRBJ2-7
d_gene: NA
CDR3aa: CASSRDSYEQYF
CDR3nt: TGTGCCAGCAGCCGAGACAGTTACGAGCAGTACTTC

abundance: NA
v_gene: TRBV7-9
j_gene: TRBJ1-1
d_gene: NA
CDR3aa: CASSVDRNTEAFF
CDR3nt: TGTGCCAGCAGCGTGGACAGGAACACTGAAGCTTTCTTT

abundance: NA
v_gene: TRBV5-4
j_gene: TRBJ2-3
d_gene: NA
CDR3aa: CASTIDTSTDTQYF
CDR3nt: TGTGCCAGCACTATTGACACCTCCACAGATACGCAGTATTTT

abundance: NA
v_gene: TRBV7-9
j_gene: TRBJ2-7
d_gene: NA
CDR3aa: CASSLVAGSYEQYF
CDR3nt: TGTGCCAGCAGCTTAGTAGCCGGGAGTTACGAGCAGTACTTC

abundance: few
v_gene: TRBV6-5
j_gene: TRBJ1-2
d_gene: TRBD1
CDR3aa: CASRRQGLNYGYTF
CDR3nt: TGTGCCAGCAGAAGACAGGGCTTGAACTATGGCTACACCTTC

abundance: NA
v_gene: TRBV2
j_gene: TRBJ1-6
d_gene: NA
CDR3aa: CASRGGQFNSPLHF
CDR3nt: TGTGCCAGCAGGGGGGGGCAGTTTAATTCACCCCTCCACTTT

abundance: NA
v_gene: TRBV7-9
j_gene: TRBJ2-2
d_gene: NA
CDR3aa: CASSSPLIQGGAGELFF
CDR3nt: TGTGCCAGCAGCTCCCCGTTAATACAGGGTGGGGCCGGGGAGCTGTTTTTT

abundance: NA
v_gene: TRBV7-9
j_gene: TRBJ1-2
d_gene: TRBD1
CDR3aa: CASSLAGGGINGGYTF
CDR3nt: TGTGCCAGCAGCTTAGCAGGGGGCGGTATTAACGGTGGCTACACCTTC

abundance: NA
v_gene: TRBV9
j_gene: TRBJ2-5
d_gene: NA
CDR3aa: CASSPQTNQETQYF
CDR3nt: TGTGCCAGCAGCCCCCAGACTAACCAAGAGACCCAGTACTTC

abundance: NA
v_gene: TRBV2
j_gene: TRBJ2-7
d_gene: NA
CDR3aa: CASRWTEPSYEQYF
CDR3nt: TGTGCCAGCAGATGGACAGAACCCTCCTACGAGCAGTACTTC

abundance: NA
v_gene: TRBV28
j_gene: TRBJ1-2
d_gene: NA
CDR3aa: CASGTSDGYTF
CDR3nt: TGTGCCAGTGGGACTTCCGACGGCTACACCTTC

abundance: NA
v_gene: TRBV12-5
j_gene: TRBJ2-7
d_gene: TRBD1
CDR3aa: CASGLGDSSYEQYF
CDR3nt: TGTGCTAGTGGTTTGGGGGACAGCAGCTACGAGCAGTACTTC

abundance: once
v_gene: TRBV7-2
j_gene: TRBJ2-2
d_gene: NA
CDR3aa: CASSLAPGLANTGELFF
CDR3nt: TGTGCCAGCAGCTTAGCCCCGGGACTTGCAAACACCGGGGAGCTGTTTTTT

abundance: NA
v_gene: TRBV5-1
j_gene: TRBJ2-7
d_gene: NA
CDR3aa: CASSFSTEQQYF
CDR3nt: TGCGCCAGCAGCTTCTCGACAGAGCAGCAGTACTTC